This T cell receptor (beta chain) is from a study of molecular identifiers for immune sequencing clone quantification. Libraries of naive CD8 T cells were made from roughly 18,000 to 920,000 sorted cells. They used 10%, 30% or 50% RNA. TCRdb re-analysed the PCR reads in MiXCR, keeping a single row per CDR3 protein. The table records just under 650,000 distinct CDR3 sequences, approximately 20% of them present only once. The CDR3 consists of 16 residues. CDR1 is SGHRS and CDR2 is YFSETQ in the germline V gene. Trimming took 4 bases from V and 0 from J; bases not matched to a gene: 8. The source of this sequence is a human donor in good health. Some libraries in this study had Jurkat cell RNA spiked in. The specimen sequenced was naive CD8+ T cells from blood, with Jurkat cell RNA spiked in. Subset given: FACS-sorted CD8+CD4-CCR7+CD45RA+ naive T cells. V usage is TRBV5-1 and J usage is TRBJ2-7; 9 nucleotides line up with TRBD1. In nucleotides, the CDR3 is TGCGCCAGCAGCAAAGGACAGGGGTACTTCTCCTACGAGCAGTACTTC. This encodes CASSKGQGYFSYEQYF.